This is a list of T cell receptor beta chains from one sample in a study of cytomegalovirus exposure and HLA in healthy donors. Some clones are missing from TCRdb's copy, which holds only in-frame ones; the method was immunoSEQ multiplex PCR. The data contain 100,000 to 150,000 clones, over 65% of them seen just once; the ten biggest clones take up 4%. The sample was PBMCs. The receptors were sampled from a man aged 40-50 years in good health and CMV-seropositive. The CDR3 runs from the conserved cysteine through the conserved F or W. D genes are given only for firm matches. Not every row has a clone size; where given, it reads once, few, many or a size class.

V gene,D gene,clone size,J gene,CDR3 protein,CDR3 DNA
TRBV27,TRBD1,.,TRBJ2-7,CASSFGTGRFSYEQYF,TGTGCCAGCAGTTTCGGGACAGGCCGATTCTCCTACGAGCAGTACTTC
TRBV19,TRBD1,.,TRBJ1-1,CASIDPGQPNTEAFF,TGTGCCAGTATAGACCCGGGACAGCCGAACACTGAAGCTTTCTTT
TRBV6-1,TRBD2,.,TRBJ2-7,CASSEELAGGPRRYF,TGTGCCAGCAGTGAAGAACTAGCGGGAGGGCCGAGGCGGTACTTC
TRBV27,TRBD2,.,TRBJ2-7,CASSLIGTSGHYEQYF,TGTGCCAGCAGTTTAATCGGGACTAGCGGTCACTACGAGCAGTACTTC
TRBV19,TRBD1,.,TRBJ1-1,CASSTFRQGEAFF,TGTGCCAGTAGTACCTTTCGACAGGGTGAAGCTTTCTTT
TRBV11-2,TRBD2,few,TRBJ2-3,CASSRKRGGAFGDTQYF,TGTGCCAGCAGCCGGAAGCGGGGGGGCGCATTTGGAGATACGCAGTATTTT
TRBV15,.,few,TRBJ2-5,CATSRDPPQRVQETQYF,TGTGCCACCAGCAGAGATCCCCCCCAGAGGGTCCAAGAGACCCAGTACTTC
TRBV7-6,TRBD2,.,TRBJ2-2,CASSLITSATPGELFF,TGTGCCAGCAGCCTAATTACTAGCGCTACGCCCGGGGAGCTGTTTTTT
TRBV7-6,TRBD2,.,TRBJ2-5,CASSPNSGGEETQYF,TGTGCCAGCAGCCCTAACAGCGGGGGAGAAGAGACCCAGTACTTC
TRBV30,.,.,TRBJ2-7,CAWSVLRESEQYF,TGTGCCTGGAGTGTACTCAGGGAAAGCGAGCAGTACTTC
TRBV6-5,TRBD1,.,TRBJ2-7,CASSPGTDFSYEQYF,TGTGCCAGCAGCCCCGGGACAGACTTCTCCTACGAGCAGTACTTC
TRBV5-4,TRBD2,few,TRBJ2-2,CASSRGLVNTGELFF,TGTGCCAGCAGCCGAGGACTAGTGAACACCGGGGAGCTGTTTTTT
TRBV29-1,.,.,TRBJ2-7,CSVEGHHGQYF,TGCAGCGTTGAGGGGCATCACGGGCAGTACTTC
TRBV10-3,TRBD1,.,TRBJ1-1,CAIRRDRDTEAFF,TGTGCCATCCGCCGGGACAGGGACACTGAAGCTTTCTTT
TRBV6-4,TRBD2,.,TRBJ2-2,CASRQMGRETGELFF,TGTGCCAGCCGCCAGATGGGGAGGGAAACCGGGGAGCTGTTTTTT
TRBV29-1,TRBD2,once,TRBJ2-2,CSVGAGLAGYADTGELFF,TGCAGCGTTGGGGCTGGACTAGCGGGATACGCGGACACCGGGGAGCTGTTTTTT
TRBV4-3,.,.,TRBJ1-2,CASSQDRTTLPIWHGYTF,TGCGCCAGCAGCCAGGACCGGACAACCCTCCCAATATGGCATGGCTACACCTTC
TRBV6-4,.,few,TRBJ2-2,CASSGQGGTGELFF,TGTGCCAGCAGTGGGCAGGGTGGCACCGGGGAGCTGTTTTTT
TRBV4-1,.,.,TRBJ2-7,CASSQGVLLVRSSYEQYF,TGCGCCAGCAGCCAAGGAGTGCTTCTGGTGAGAAGCTCCTACGAGCAGTACTTC
TRBV7-2,.,.,TRBJ2-7,CASSPGGQRSYEQYF,TGTGCCAGCAGCCCAGGGGGGCAGCGATCCTACGAGCAGTACTTC
TRBV4-3,TRBD1,.,TRBJ2-1,CASSQDRTGYWNEQFF,TGCGCCAGCAGCCAAGACCGGACAGGGTATTGGAATGAGCAGTTCTTC
TRBV18,.,.,TRBJ2-7,CASSRRGGLDYEQYF,TGTGCCAGCTCACGACGGGGAGGCCTAGACTACGAGCAGTACTTC
TRBV7-8,.,few,TRBJ1-1,CASSLVQNTEAFF,TGTGCCAGCAGCTTAGTACAGAACACTGAAGCTTTCTTT
TRBV2,.,once,TRBJ2-5,CASRRGLGPQGTQYF,TGTGCCAGCAGGCGCGGGTTAGGACCTCAAGGGACCCAGTACTTC